This TCR beta chain was identified in a study of naive and memory T cell subsets. Whole-study findings and limits: Over 95% of naive TCR sequences appeared only once after error correction, unlike memory subsets.

This clonotype was picked up a small number of times. Antigen unknown. Two oligonucleotides, mixed equimolar, formed the beta constant-region primer covering TRBC1 and TRBC2. Ligated cDNA was amplified by four rounds of PCR with nested alpha and beta constant-region primers and SP2. TCRdb called the UMI-ligation and nested PCR reads again in MiXCR, with one record for every CDR3 protein. The profile shows roughly 80,000 distinct CDR3 sequences, about 10% of them singletons. The receptor's source is a human donor in good health. Sequencing was performed on naive CD8+ T cells from blood.

In DNA form, the CDR3 reads TGTGCCAGCAGTGAACCAGATACGCAGTATTTT. Its translation is CASSEPDTQYF. The V call is TRBV25-1, the J call TRBJ2-3; D not certain. Germline values: CDR1 MGHDK, CDR2 SYGVNS. This CDR3 comprises 11 residues. The V and J ends lost 2 bases and 4 bases respectively, with 1 base between them.